The next 7 T cell receptor beta chains were all read from a single sample in a study of T cell responses to AZD1222 COVID-19 vaccine. Clones were sequenced by immunoSEQ multiplex PCR, and TCRdb holds only the in-frame ones, with some missing. The sample consists of 110,000 to 150,000 clones, approximately 91% of them appearing once. Sequencing was performed on peripheral blood, taken 28 days after the second AZD1222 dose. These receptors were obtained from an adult who received the AZD1222 COVID-19 vaccine.

The V and J genes are TRBV6-6 and TRBJ2-1; 9 nucleotides agree with TRBD1. Germline assignment: CDR1 MNHNY and CDR2 SVGAGI (reference sequence). V was pared by 6 bases and J by 7 bases, with 10 bases of the junction left unmatched. CDR3 length equals 15 residues. The CDR3 sequence: CASSKRQGVRNEQFF. The CDR3 DNA reads as TGTGCCAGCAGCAAACGACAGGGGGTACGGAATGAGCAGTTCTTC.

The sample holds a few counts of this clone. This CDR3 reads CASKQGAMNTEAFF. The CDR3 DNA reads TGTGCCAGCAAACAGGGGGCAATGAACACTGAAGCTTTCTTT. J is TRBJ1-1 and V is TRBV6-5, with 9 nucleotides matching TRBD1. CDR3 length equals 14 residues. Germline-derived CDR1 and CDR2 are MNHEY and SVGAGI. J lost 0 bases, V lost 7 bases, and 3 bases had no gene match.

The rearrangement links TRBV10-3 to TRBJ1-1; 8 nucleotides match TRBD1. Trimming cost V 0 bases and J 4 bases; bases outside gene matches: 1. The CDR3 has 14 residues. Germline CDR1 and CDR2: ENHRY and SYGVKD. The CDR3 reads CAISESGQGTEAFF. Written as DNA, the CDR3 is TGTGCCATCAGTGAGTCAGGACAGGGCACTGAAGCTTTCTTT.

As for this clone: Additional DNA sequences in this sample encode the identical CDR3. This chain uses TRBV9 with TRBJ2-1; D gene ambiguous. The germline gives CDR1 SGDLS, CDR2 YYNGEE. CDR3 length equals 12 residues. V was pared by 0 bases and J by 5 bases, with 3 bases between. The CDR3 reads CASSVGDNEQFF. The CDR3, as DNA: TGTGCCAGCAGCGTAGGCGACAATGAGCAGTTCTTC.

This rearrangement joins TRBV6-2 or TRBV6-3 to TRBJ1-6; 7 bases map to TRBD1. Germline V gene data show CDR1 as MNHEY and CDR2 as SVGEGT. Germline trimming cut 7 bases from V and 7 bases from J; bases unmatched to any gene: 4. This CDR3 has 13 amino acids. CDR3 protein: CASTPTGNSPLHF. CDR3 in DNA: TGTGCCAGCACCCCGACAGGGAATTCACCCCTCCACTTT.

This chain links TRBV30 with TRBJ2-1; D unclear. This CDR3 is built from 14 residues. V lost 6 bases and J lost 8, with 20 bases in between. The V gene's germline CDR1 is GTSNPN and CDR2 SVGIG (reference sequence). CDR3 loop: CACTALLRYDEQFF. CDR3 DNA sequence: TGTGCCTGTACTGCCCTACTCCGGTACGATGAGCAGTTCTTC. Using reference TRBV30 and TRBJ2-1 for the parts outside the CDR3, the full variable domain is SQTIHQWPATLVQPVGSPLSLECTVEGTSNPNLYWYRQAAGRGLQLLFYSVGIGQISSEVPQNLSASRPQDRQFILSSKKLLLSDSGFYLCACTALLRYDEQFFGPGTRLTVL.

This chain joins TRBV5-1 and TRBJ2-5, with 9 bases that match TRBD1. The V gene end was trimmed by 3 bases and the J gene end by 5 bases; junction bases not matched to a gene: 2. The germline gives CDR1 SGHRS, CDR2 YFSETQ. The CDR3 contains 13 residues. The CDR3 coding sequence is TGCGCCAGCAGCTACGGACAGGGGGAGACCCAGTACTTC. This sequence encodes CASSYGQGETQYF.